This TCR beta chain was identified during a study of blood T cell repertoires in COVID-19. Study summary: COVID-19 samples, acute and convalescent, were from the United States, Italy and Spain.

The germline V gene has CDR1 MNHNS and CDR2 SASEGT. V dropped 2 bases and J dropped 7 bases, with 15 bases sitting between them. This CDR3 spans 16 amino acids. Measured with immunoSEQ multiplex PCR; TCRdb has only the in-frame clones, and not every one. The data show roughly 430,000 clones, roughly 86% seen once. Material for sequencing was PBMCs or T cells enriched from blood (not recorded which). The chain is built from TRBV6-1 and TRBJ1-6; weak D call: TRBD1 (5 bases). This clonotype originated in a woman in her forties with acute COVID-19. DNA of the CDR3: TGTGCCAGCAGTGAACGGGGGGGATGGGGGAATTCACCCCTCCACTTT. The encoded protein is CASSERGGWGNSPLHF.